Detailed here is one TCR beta chain. This sample is drawn from a study of T cells in Graves' hyperthyroidism and ophthalmopathy. TCR beta CDR3 regions were amplified from RNA. Carried out on the TCR CDR3, a first-round RT-PCR used the HTBI primer set. TCRdb re-called the multiplex PCR reads with MiXCR, one entry per CDR3 protein. This sample has hundreds of thousands of distinct CDR3 sequences, with more than 30% found just once. CDR1 SGHTA and CDR2 FQGNSA come from the germline V gene. V was shortened by 5 bases and J by 5 bases, with 21 bases between the two germline ends. This CDR3 is 16 amino acids long.

The gene calls are TRBV7-2 and TRBJ2-5; D not certain. Sequencing was performed on blood. The sequence was obtained from a man aged 18 to 29 with Graves' hyperthyroidism. The CDR3 coding sequence is TGTGCCAGCAGCCTCCGAACTTGGAGAGAGGTTGAGACCCAGTACTTC. Translating gives CASSLRTWREVETQYF.